Listed here are 20 T cell receptor beta chains from one sample, sequenced in a study of T cells after yellow fever vaccination. TCRdb reprocessed the 5' RACE reads via MiXCR and lists one record per CDR3 protein. The table includes a few hundred thousand distinct CDR3 sequences, around 19% detected once. Sequencing was performed on PBMCs, taken before the yellow fever booster vaccination. Every receptor here comes from a man younger than 30 who received the YFV17D yellow fever vaccine.

J is TRBJ2-5 and V is TRBV6-6; D ambiguous. V was shortened by 3 bases and J by 2 bases, with 13 bases between the two germline ends. Germline V gives CDR1 MNHNY, CDR2 SVGAGI (reference sequence). The CDR3 runs 15 residues. The CDR3 bases are TGTGCCAGCAGTTATTCTGGTGTCGGACAAGAGACCCAGTACTTC. It is translated as CASSYSGVGQETQYF.

As to this clonotype: It is unclear where the CDR3 begins or ends on the DNA, so no DNA is shown, and the CDR3 is as TCRdb lists it. V and J are TRBV27 and TRBJ1-6. The CDR3 spans 14 amino acids, including both terminal residues. CDR1 is MNHEY and CDR2 is SMNVEV in the germline V gene (reference sequence). CDR3 protein: CASSSSTGISPLHF.

This clonotype was seen more than once but under ten times. V usage is TRBV7-9 and J usage is TRBJ1-1; D is undetermined. V lost 5 bases to trimming and J lost 0 bases, with 4 bases between them. The CDR3 has 12 residues. The germline V gene encodes CDR1 SEHNR and CDR2 FQNEAQ (reference sequence). CDR3: CASSVLNTEAFF. The CDR3, as DNA: TGTGCCAGCAGCGTCTTGAACACTGAAGCTTTCTTT.

The chain has TRBV7-9 and TRBJ1-2; D is unresolved. Germline CDR1 reads SEHNR; CDR2 reads FQNEAQ (reference sequence). The CDR3 totals 14 residues. V lost 5 bases to trimming and J lost 8 bases, with 18 bases between them. Written as DNA, the CDR3 is TGTGCCAGCAGCACGCCCCCAGACCCGGGCGGCTACACCTTC. Protein sequence: CASSTPPDPGGYTF.

The chain combines TRBV3-1 with TRBJ2-2; D tentatively reads TRBD1 or TRBD2 (5 bases each). Between the trimmed V and J ends, which lost 3 bases and 4 bases, there was a span of 12 bases. Germline values: CDR1 LGHDT, CDR2 YNNKEL (reference sequence). The length of the CDR3 is 15 residues. Here the CDR3 DNA reads TGTGCCAGCAGCCAGTCGCCGGGGCGCACCGGGGAGCTGTTTTTT. It specifies CASSQSPGRTGELFF.

This clonotype was picked up a small number of times. CDR3 in amino acids: CASSQEQGISYEQYF. DNA of the CDR3: TGCGCCAGCAGCCAAGAACAGGGCATCTCCTACGAGCAGTACTTC. The gene calls are TRBV4-1 and TRBJ2-7; weak D call: TRBD1 (6 bases). With 0 bases removed from V and 0 bases from J, the gap between germline ends came to 9 bases. This CDR3 comprises 15 residues. CDR1 and CDR2 from the germline V gene are MGHRA and YSYEKL.

This chain links TRBV20-1 with TRBJ1-2; 9 bases agree with TRBD1. The V gene's germline CDR1 is DFQATT and CDR2 SNEGSKA (reference sequence). This CDR3 has 13 amino acids. J gave up 4 bases and V 6 bases, and 6 bases lay outside the gene matches. The CDR3 nucleotides are TGCAGTGCACCGGGACAGGGAGTCTATGGCTACACCTTC. It translates to CSAPGQGVYGYTF.

The chain joins TRBV10-3 to TRBJ2-1; TRBD2 might be the D (6 bases). This CDR3 spans 12 amino acids. V was shortened by 7 bases and J by 5 bases, with 9 bases between the two germline ends. Germline loops: CDR1 ENHRY, CDR2 SYGVKD. CDR3 sequence (DNA): TGTGCCATCACCGGAGGGAACAATGAGCAGTTCTTC. It is translated as CAITGGNNEQFF.

This clonotype was seen a few times. The chain has TRBV7-2 and TRBJ1-1; tentatively, D is TRBD1 (6 bases). Germline values: CDR1 SGHTA, CDR2 FQGNSA. The CDR3 extends over 15 amino acids. Trimming left V 5 bases short and J 5 bases short, with 18 bases between. CDR3: CASSPPGQDLTEAFF. The DNA for the CDR3 is TGTGCCAGCAGCCCTCCGGGACAAGATCTAACTGAAGCTTTCTTT.

This clonotype was detected only a few times. The chain joins TRBV30 to TRBJ1-1; 8 nucleotides align to TRBD1. The germline CDR1 and CDR2 sequences are GTSNPN and SVGIG (reference sequence). With V trimmed by 1 base and J by 5 bases, 6 bases remained unmatched. This CDR3 has 14 amino acids. CDR3: CAWSGGQGLTEAFF. The CDR3 DNA is TGTGCCTGGAGTGGCGGACAGGGATTAACTGAAGCTTTCTTT.

The chain recombines TRBV9 with TRBJ1-1; D uncertain. Germline V gives CDR1 SGDLS, CDR2 YYNGEE. The V gene lost 6 bases and the J gene lost 8 bases, with 14 bases spanning the gap. This CDR3 comprises 12 residues. The CDR3 sequence: CASTLGTSEAFF. CDR3 DNA sequence: TGTGCCAGCACTCTAGGTACCTCGGAAGCTTTCTTT.

The chain carries TRBV9 and TRBJ2-6; possibly TRBD1 or TRBD2 for D (5 bases each). This CDR3 region has 15 residues. The germline CDR1 and CDR2 sequences are SGDLS and YYNGEE. Between the trimmed V and J ends, which lost 4 bases and 0 bases, there was a span of 8 bases. CDR3 bases: TGTGCCAGCAGCCGGGGCTACTCTGGGGCCAACGTCCTGACTTTC. It translates to CASSRGYSGANVLTF.

The chain couples TRBV11-2 to TRBJ2-1; D remains ambiguous. The CDR3 totals 12 residues. Looked up from germline, CDR1 is SGHAT and CDR2 is FQNNGV. The germline V and J ends were trimmed by 7 bases and 10 bases, with 14 bases remaining between them. CDR3 bases: TGTGCCAGCACCTCGGATAGAAAAGAGCAGTTCTTC. It is translated as CASTSDRKEQFF.

CDR3 DNA sequence: TGTGCCAGCAGCTTCGGACAGGGGGGTGCTGAAAAACTGTTTTTT. This gives the protein CASSFGQGGAEKLFF. The rearrangement joins TRBV7-9 to TRBJ1-4; 10 positions agree with TRBD1. V trimming: 3 bases; J trimming: 7 bases; junction bases outside the gene matches: 5. CDR3 length: 15 residues. Germline values: CDR1 SEHNR, CDR2 FQNEAQ (reference sequence).

This clonotype came up many times. DNA for the CDR3: TGCGCCAGCAGCGGGTCATGGGACAACACCGGGGAGCTGTTTTTT. This sequence encodes CASSGSWDNTGELFF. The rearrangement links TRBV4-3 to TRBJ2-2; D may match TRBD1 or TRBD2 (5 bases each). The CDR3 runs 15 residues. V lost 5 bases, J lost 2 bases, and 12 bases lay in between. Per the germline V gene, CDR1 is LGHNA and CDR2 is YSLEER.

The J gene is TRBJ1-2, the V gene TRBV18, with D perhaps TRBD1 (5 bases). With 3 bases removed from V and 0 bases from J, the gap between germline ends came to 11 bases. From germline, CDR1 is KGHSH and CDR2 LQKENI. The CDR3 sequence is 15 residues long. The CDR3 DNA reads as TGTGCCAGCTCACCGATGCAGGGAGCTAACTATGGCTACACCTTC. Translating gives CASSPMQGANYGYTF.

This clonotype was seen a few times. The V and J genes are TRBV7-9 and TRBJ2-2; D perhaps matches TRBD1 (5 bases). The CDR3 extends over 14 amino acids. Trimming cost V 3 bases and J 5 bases, with 10 bases left between them. Looked up from germline, CDR1 is SEHNR and CDR2 is FQNEAQ (reference sequence). The CDR3: CASSLHRMTGELFF. CDR3 in DNA: TGTGCCAGCAGCTTGCACAGGATGACCGGGGAGCTGTTTTTT. Combining the CDR3 with reference TRBV7-9 and TRBJ2-2 gives the whole variable domain DTGVSQNPRHKITKRGQNVTFRCDPISEHNRLYWYRQTLGQGPEFLTYFQNEAQLEKSRLLSDRFSAERPKGSFSTLEIQRTEQGDSAMYLCASSLHRMTGELFFGEGSRLTVL.

CDR3 in DNA: TGTGCCAGCAGCTTAACGTACAATGAAAAACTGTTTTTT. It translates to CASSLTYNEKLFF. The chain is built from TRBV7-3 and TRBJ1-4; D is uncertain. The ends were cut back, 0 bases at V and 5 bases at J, with 4 bases in the middle. There are 13 residues in the CDR3. Germline V gene sequence: CDR1 SGHTA, CDR2 FQGTGA.

This clonotype came up a few times. This sequence joins TRBV20-1 and TRBJ1-3; possible D gene TRBD1, 5 bases. CDR3 length: 13 amino acids. Germline V CDR1 and CDR2: DFQATT, SNEGSKA (reference sequence). V shed 3 bases and J shed 5 bases, with 11 bases lying between them. CDR3 amino acids: CSARADSRNTIYF. Written as DNA, the CDR3 is TGCAGTGCTAGGGCAGACAGCCGAAACACCATATATTTT.

This clonotype was seen many times. J is TRBJ2-2 and V is TRBV6-5; TRBD2 is a possible D gene (6 bases). Germline loops: CDR1 MNHEY, CDR2 SVGAGI. The CDR3 has 15 residues. The V end lost 2 bases, the J end lost 3 bases, and 10 bases lay between the germline ends. The chain's CDR3 is CASSYGGWHTGELFF. CDR3 coding DNA: TGTGCCAGCAGTTACGGAGGGTGGCACACCGGGGAGCTGTTTTTT.